The 24 T cell receptor beta chains below all came from one sample that was sequenced in a study of cytomegalovirus exposure and HLA in healthy donors. 13 Jbeta primers and 60 Vbeta primers were used for the PCR. The table came from immunoSEQ multiplex PCR; TCRdb's copy has only in-frame clones and leaves some out. The data contain about 130,000 clones, about four fifths of them singletons. Sequenced material: PBMCs. The receptors come from a woman aged 40 to 55 in good health and CMV-seropositive.

The V and J genes are TRBV19 and TRBJ2-1; 8 bases line up with TRBD1. With 5 bases clipped from V and 4 bases from J, the junction kept 4 bases outside the gene matches. CDR3 length: 14 residues. Germline V gives CDR1 LNHDA, CDR2 SQIVND (reference sequence). CDR3 residues: CASSRQGAYNEQFF. CDR3 bases: TGTGCCAGTAGTCGGCAGGGGGCATACAATGAGCAGTTCTTC.

This chain uses TRBV10-1 with TRBJ2-3, with D perhaps TRBD1 (6 bases). The CDR3 has 16 amino acids. Germline V gives CDR1 WNHNN, CDR2 SYGVQD (reference sequence). V shed 4 bases and J shed 1 base, with 15 bases lying between them. CDR3 protein: CASSGGGWLGTDTQYF. The CDR3 coding sequence is TGCGCCAGCAGTGGAGGGGGTTGGCTGGGCACAGATACGCAGTATTTT.

The genes are TRBV25-1 and TRBJ1-1, with 8 bases identical to TRBD1. This CDR3 region has 15 residues. From germline, CDR1 is MGHDK and CDR2 SYGVNS. V gave up 6 bases and J gave up 4 bases; unmatched junction bases: 10. CDR3 sequence (DNA): TGTGCCAGCAGCCCCGGACAGGGTTCGAGCACTGAAGCTTTCTTT. Translation gives CASSPGQGSSTEAFF.

V usage is TRBV6-4 and J usage is TRBJ2-2, with 8 bases identical to TRBD2. The germline V gene encodes CDR1 MRHNA and CDR2 SNTAGT. V shed 8 bases and J 6 bases; nucleotides not matched to a gene: 11. This CDR3 has 15 residues. The CDR3 reads CASQTEAGAAGELFF. CDR3 sequence (DNA): TGTGCCAGCCAGACGGAAGCGGGAGCGGCCGGGGAGCTGTTTTTT.

The sample holds one count of this clone. The chain recombines TRBV5-4 with TRBJ1-1, with 9 bases lining up with TRBD1. CDR1 and CDR2 (germline): SGHNT, YYREEE (reference sequence). V dropped 5 bases and J dropped 4; count of bases not matched to a gene: 9. CDR3 length equals 15 residues. DNA of the CDR3: TGTGCCAGCAGTTCCCCACAGGGGGCTCTCACTGAAGCTTTCTTT. Protein product: CASSSPQGALTEAFF.

The chain couples TRBV10-3 to TRBJ1-5; 7 bases match TRBD1. V was pared by 3 bases and J by 4 bases, with 6 bases of the junction left unmatched. Germline assignment: CDR1 ENHRY and CDR2 SYGVKD. CDR3 size: 15 residues. The CDR3 DNA follows: TGTGCCATCAGTGAAACCGGGACAGTGAATCAGCCCCAGCATTTT. Translating gives CAISETGTVNQPQHF.

This chain connects TRBV4-2 to TRBJ2-1; TRBD2 agrees at 7 bases. Trimming cost V 0 bases and J 15 bases; bases outside gene matches: 8. In germline, CDR1 is LGHNA, CDR2 YNFKEQ. There are 13 residues in the CDR3. The CDR3 sequence: CASSQEERTSRFF. CDR3 DNA sequence: TGTGCCAGCAGCCAAGAAGAAAGGACTAGTCGGTTCTTC.

The V gene is TRBV18, the J gene TRBJ1-5; D is possibly TRBD1 (6 bases). The CDR3 covers 19 residues. Trimming left V 6 bases short and J 3 bases short, with 27 bases between. Germline V gene lookup returns CDR1 KGHSH and CDR2 LQKENI. The CDR3 region has the DNA TGTGCCAGCTCGGCTACGGGGGGCGTAGGAGGAGCGGTCAATCAGCCCCAGCATTTT. This encodes CASSATGGVGGAVNQPQHF.

The rearrangement joins TRBV4-2 to TRBJ1-4, with D perhaps TRBD1 (5 bases). This CDR3 has 16 residues. With 0 bases removed from V and 4 bases from J, the gap between germline ends came to 12 bases. From germline, CDR1 is LGHNA and CDR2 YNFKEQ. As DNA, the CDR3 is TGTGCCAGCAGCCAAGATGTAAGGGGAATTAATGAAAAACTGTTTTTT. Encoded protein: CASSQDVRGINEKLFF.

For this clone: The junction departs from germline at one end; a sequencing error may be responsible. This sequence joins TRBV30 and TRBJ1-1; D is possibly TRBD1 (5 bases). This CDR3 region has 14 residues. Germline values: CDR1 GTSNPN, CDR2 SVGIG (reference sequence). DNA of the CDR3: TGTGCCTGGAGCGACAGTTCCATGAACATTGAAGCTTTCTTT. Encoded protein: CAWSDSSMNIEAFF. Full variable domain (remainder filled in from reference TRBV30 and TRBJ1-1): SQTIHQWPATLVQPVGSPLSLECTVEGTSNPNLYWYRQAAGRGLQLLFYSVGIGQISSEVPQNLSASRPQDRQFILSSKKLLLSDSGFYLCAWSDSSMNIEAFFGQGTRLTVV.

J is TRBJ2-5 and V is TRBV10-3; 9 bases are shared with TRBD1. Germline V gene lookup returns CDR1 ENHRY and CDR2 SYGVKD. With V trimmed by 5 bases and J by 1 base, 5 bases remained unmatched. The CDR3 runs to 15 residues. CDR3 region: CAISRDRASQETQYF. CDR3 nucleotide sequence: TGTGCCATCAGTCGGGACAGGGCTAGCCAAGAGACCCAGTACTTC.

The chain uses TRBV6-1 and TRBJ1-2; D gene unclear. Trimming removed 1 base from V and 8 bases from J, with 11 bases in between. The CDR3 spans 13 residues. CDR1 is MNHNS and CDR2 is SASEGT in the germline V gene. This CDR3 reads CASSEEGVGGYTF. DNA for the CDR3: TGTGCCAGCAGTGAAGAAGGAGTCGGAGGCTACACCTTC.

In regard to this clone: A read error may produce the germline difference seen at one junction end. The V and J genes are TRBV25-1 and TRBJ2-1; D perhaps matches TRBD1 (5 bases). CDR1 and CDR2 from the germline V gene are MGHDK and SYGVNS. The CDR3 is 12 amino acids. The CDR3 loop is CASSESGDPGIF. CDR3 coding DNA: TGTGCCAGCAGTGAATCGGGCGACCCAGGGATCTTC.

The chain uses TRBV5-6 and TRBJ2-2, with 7 positions matching TRBD1. Germline V gene data show CDR1 as SGHDT and CDR2 as YYEEEE. V lost 6 bases, J lost 7 bases, and 15 bases stayed unmatched. The CDR3 runs to 16 residues. The CDR3 nucleotides read TGTGCCAGCACAGAACCCAACAGGGGTCAGGACGGGGAGCTGTTTTTT. Translated: CASTEPNRGQDGELFF.

This clone appeared once. The chain couples TRBV5-4 to TRBJ2-5, with 7 bases fitting TRBD2. The CDR3 sequence is 12 residues long. V lost 2 bases to trimming and J lost 11 bases; unmatched junction nucleotides: 6. Germline V gene data show CDR1 as SGHNT and CDR2 as YYREEE (reference sequence). CDR3 bases: TGTGCCAGCAGCTTAGCGGGATGGGAGCAGTACTTC. This sequence encodes CASSLAGWEQYF.

The V and J genes are TRBV19 and TRBJ2-7, with a weak D call TRBD1 (5 bases). Germline V gene sequence: CDR1 LNHDA, CDR2 SQIVND (reference sequence). V was cut by 5 bases and J by 0 bases, with 14 bases left in between. This CDR3 contains 15 residues. CDR3: CASSVQRDSSYEQYF. The CDR3 nucleotides read TGTGCCAGTAGTGTTCAACGTGACAGCTCCTACGAGCAGTACTTC.

V and J are TRBV5-6 and TRBJ2-5; D might be TRBD1 (5 bases). This CDR3 has 13 amino acids. V shed 0 bases and J shed 3 bases, with 6 bases lying between them. Germline CDR1 SGHDT, CDR2 YYEEEE. CDR3 DNA sequence: TGTGCCAGCAGCTTGGGGGGCGAAGAGACCCAGTACTTC. Protein sequence: CASSLGGEETQYF.

The chain joins TRBV30 to TRBJ1-2; a possible D gene is TRBD1 (6 bases). Between the trimmed V and J ends, which lost 2 bases and 7 bases, there was a span of 11 bases. CDR1 and CDR2 (germline): GTSNPN, SVGIG (reference sequence). The length of the CDR3 is 12 residues. CDR3 in amino acids: CAWSKYRAGYTF. CDR3 sequence (DNA): TGTGCCTGGAGTAAATACAGGGCTGGCTACACCTTC. Variable domain in full (rest from reference TRBV30 and TRBJ1-2): SQTIHQWPATLVQPVGSPLSLECTVEGTSNPNLYWYRQAAGRGLQLLFYSVGIGQISSEVPQNLSASRPQDRQFILSSKKLLLSDSGFYLCAWSKYRAGYTFGSGTRLTVV.

The chain recombines TRBV13 with TRBJ2-1; 13 bases match TRBD2. V lost 5 bases, J lost 10 bases, and 17 bases stayed unmatched. This CDR3 is built from 18 residues. CDR1 is PRHDT, CDR2 FYEKMQ, per germline (reference sequence). The CDR3 nucleotides read TGTGCCAGCAGCCCAGGGACTAGCGGGACCGCCGATCCATGGGAGCAGTTCTTC. This encodes CASSPGTSGTADPWEQFF. The full variable domain, completed using reference TRBV13 and TRBJ2-1, is AAGVIQSPRHLIKEKRETATLKCYPIPRHDTVYWYQQGPGQDPQFLISFYEKMQSDKGSIPDRFSAQQFSDYHSELNMSSLELGDSALYFCASSPGTSGTADPWEQFFGPGTRLTVL.

The rearrangement uses TRBV30 and TRBJ2-1; 9 bases are a match to TRBD1. V trimming: 5 bases; J trimming: 3 bases; junction bases outside the gene matches: 5. Germline V CDR1 and CDR2: GTSNPN, SVGIG (reference sequence). The CDR3 spans 14 residues. Here the CDR3 reads CAWGRDRDYNEQFF. DNA for the CDR3: TGTGCCTGGGGGCGGGACAGGGACTACAATGAGCAGTTCTTC. The full variable domain, its missing parts supplied by reference TRBV30 and TRBJ2-1, is SQTIHQWPATLVQPVGSPLSLECTVEGTSNPNLYWYRQAAGRGLQLLFYSVGIGQISSEVPQNLSASRPQDRQFILSSKKLLLSDSGFYLCAWGRDRDYNEQFFGPGTRLTVL.

The rearrangement joins TRBV2 to TRBJ1-1; tentatively, D is TRBD1 (6 bases). Germline V CDR1 and CDR2: SNHLY, FYNNEI. The CDR3 runs 15 residues. Trimming removed 3 bases at V and 1 base at J, with 12 bases between. In DNA, the CDR3 is TGTGCCAGCAGTGACCCCGGGACACAGAACACTGAAGCTTTCTTT. This sequence encodes CASSDPGTQNTEAFF.

This chain connects TRBV29-1 to TRBJ1-1; D unclear. V dropped 6 bases and J dropped 2 bases, with 25 bases sitting between them. In germline, CDR1 is SQVTM, CDR2 ANQGSEA. The CDR3 extends over 17 amino acids. In DNA, the CDR3 is TGCAGCGTCCAGTCACTATATGGGTTCCAGAGCAACACTGAAGCTTTCTTT. Amino acid sequence: CSVQSLYGFQSNTEAFF.

The genes are TRBV27 and TRBJ1-1; tentative D call: TRBD1 (6 bases). V was trimmed by 1 base and J by 3 bases, leaving 18 bases between them. From germline, CDR1 is MNHEY and CDR2 SMNVEV (reference sequence). The CDR3 sequence is 17 residues long. The CDR3 DNA sequence: TGTGCCAGCAGTTTATTGCCCAAACAGGGAACCTACACTGAAGCTTTCTTT. Amino acids: CASSLLPKQGTYTEAFF.

The chain joins TRBV27 to TRBJ1-1; perhaps TRBD1 as D (5 bases). CDR3 length: 13 amino acids. Germline CDR1 MNHEY, CDR2 SMNVEV (reference sequence). Trimming removed 3 bases at V and 2 bases at J, with 7 bases between. The CDR3 is CASSLGRNTEAFF. For the CDR3, the DNA is TGTGCCAGCAGTTTGGGGCGTAACACTGAAGCTTTCTTT.